The 32 T cell receptor beta chains below were found in one sample sequenced in a study of T cell changes during pregnancy in multiple sclerosis. Only in-frame clones appear in the TCRdb table, and some are missing; sequencing was by immunoSEQ multiplex PCR. The data show roughly 89,000 clones, with 90% to 95% seen just once and roughly 2.4% held by the top ten. Sequencing was performed on peripheral blood, taken in the third trimester of pregnancy. The receptors were gathered from a female donor with multiple sclerosis, enrolled in a pregnancy study.

The chain links TRBV28 to TRBJ2-7; TRBD2 might be the D (7 bases). V was cut by 10 bases and J by 4 bases, with 20 bases left in between. Per germline, CDR1 MDHEN and CDR2 SYDVKM. The CDR3 is 14 amino acids. CDR3 DNA sequence: TGTGCCAAGGGGGGACTATCGCTTCAGTACGAGCAGTACTTC. Translation: CAKGGLSLQYEQYF.

The chain employs TRBV6-5 and TRBJ1-1; D is perhaps TRBD1 (6 bases). CDR3 length equals 12 residues. V shed 7 bases and J shed 4 bases, with 10 bases lying between them. Germline assignment: CDR1 MNHEY and CDR2 SVGAGI. For the CDR3, the DNA is TGTGCCAGCAACCAGGGGATCACTGAAGCTTTCTTT. This sequence encodes CASNQGITEAFF.

This clone occurred once. This chain links TRBV7-2 with TRBJ2-3; D is perhaps TRBD1 (6 bases). Trimming removed 3 bases at V and 4 bases at J, with 17 bases between. This CDR3 is built from 16 residues. Germline CDR1 is SGHTA and CDR2 is FQGNSA. The CDR3 sequence: CASSLIVGGLADTQYF. DNA for the CDR3: TGTGCCAGCAGCTTGATTGTTGGGGGCTTGGCAGATACGCAGTATTTT.

The rearrangement uses TRBV5-8 and TRBJ1-1; a weak D match, TRBD1 (6 bases). V dropped 1 base and J dropped 5 bases, with 21 bases sitting between them. Germline V gene data show CDR1 as SGHTS and CDR2 as YDEGEE. The CDR3 loop spans 17 amino acids. CDR3 DNA sequence: TGTGCCAGCAGCTTGAGGTACGACAGGCCCCCGGGGACTGAAGCTTTCTTT. It yields the protein CASSLRYDRPPGTEAFF.

This clone was counted a few times. The chain couples TRBV5-6 to TRBJ2-7; 10 bases align to TRBD1. Losses at the gene ends were 2 bases for V and 3 bases for J; bases not matched to a gene: 5. The CDR3 extends over 15 amino acids. Germline-derived CDR1 and CDR2 are SGHDT and YYEEEE. CDR3 in DNA: TGTGCCAGCAGCTTTCGACAGGGGGCATTCTACGAGCAGTACTTC. Translated: CASSFRQGAFYEQYF.

In its sample, this clone was seen once. The rearrangement joins TRBV5-4 to TRBJ2-2; 8 positions match TRBD1. CDR1 is SGHNT, CDR2 YYREEE, per germline (reference sequence). V shed 3 bases and J 6 bases; nucleotides not matched to a gene: 7. This CDR3 spans 15 amino acids. The CDR3 DNA follows: TGTGCCAGCAGCTCGCCGGGACAGGCGTCCGGGGAGCTGTTTTTT. This encodes CASSSPGQASGELFF. The complete variable domain, with remaining parts taken from reference TRBV5-4 and TRBJ2-2, reads ETGVTQSPTHLIKTRGQQVTLRCSSQSGHNTVSWYQQALGQGPQFIFQYYREEENGRGNFPPRFSGLQFPNYSSELNVNALELDDSALYLCASSSPGQASGELFFGEGSRLTVL.

The genes are TRBV5-4 and TRBJ2-2; D unresolved. Germline V gene lookup returns CDR1 SGHNT and CDR2 YYREEE (reference sequence). Trimming shortened V by 4 bases and J by 4 bases, and 11 bases separated the two germline ends. CDR3 length equals 14 residues. CDR3 nucleotides: TGTGCCAGCAGCCTTGGTAGTGGCACCGGGGAGCTGTTTTTT. Its protein is CASSLGSGTGELFF.

This chain uses TRBV11-3 with TRBJ2-1; 10 nucleotides match TRBD2. V dropped 5 bases and J dropped 2; count of bases not matched to a gene: 3. The V gene's germline CDR1 is SGHNT and CDR2 YENEEA. The CDR3 spans 15 residues. The CDR3 sequence: CASSLTSGAYNEQFF. The CDR3 region has the DNA TGTGCCAGCAGCCTCACTAGCGGGGCCTACAATGAGCAGTTCTTC.

The chain couples TRBV28 to TRBJ2-3; the D gene is possibly TRBD2 (5 bases). The CDR3 runs to 13 residues. Germline V gene lookup returns CDR1 MDHEN and CDR2 SYDVKM. Trimming cost V 5 bases and J 2 bases, with 8 bases left between them. The CDR3 coding sequence is TGTGCCAGCAGTGAGGGATCCACAGATACGCAGTATTTT. This gives the protein CASSEGSTDTQYF.

The chain links TRBV13 to TRBJ2-7, with TRBD2 identical over 14 bases. Germline CDR1 reads PRHDT; CDR2 reads FYEKMQ (reference sequence). Trimming took 0 bases from V and 3 from J; bases not matched to a gene: 10. The CDR3 is 19 amino acids. CDR3 sequence: CASSLGRLAGGPSSYEQYF. The CDR3 coding sequence is TGTGCCAGCAGCTTAGGGAGACTAGCGGGAGGGCCCTCGAGCTACGAGCAGTACTTC.

The rearrangement links TRBV18 to TRBJ1-2; 7 positions match TRBD1. CDR1 and CDR2 (germline): KGHSH, LQKENI. The CDR3 has 16 residues. Losses at the gene ends were 4 bases for V and 4 bases for J; bases not matched to a gene: 12. The CDR3: CASSLGDSPGIYGYTF. Here the CDR3 DNA reads TGTGCCAGCTCACTCGGGGACAGTCCAGGGATCTATGGCTACACCTTC.

The V gene is TRBV9, the J gene TRBJ2-5, with unresolved D. Germline V CDR1 and CDR2: SGDLS, YYNGEE. This CDR3 has 15 residues. The V and J ends lost 3 bases and 1 base respectively, with 13 bases between them. CDR3 sequence reads: CASSAGLGPQETQYF. CDR3 bases: TGTGCCAGCAGCGCTGGTCTGGGCCCCCAAGAGACCCAGTACTTC.

This chain links TRBV18 with TRBJ2-1; 9 nucleotides line up with TRBD2. The CDR3 spans 14 residues. V gave up 3 bases and J gave up 8 bases; unmatched junction bases: 5. CDR1 KGHSH and CDR2 LQKENI come from the germline V gene. CDR3 loop: CASSPDRTSDEQFF. The DNA of the CDR3 is TGTGCCAGCTCACCTGACCGGACTAGCGATGAGCAGTTCTTC.

This clone came up once. The chain links TRBV5-1 to TRBJ2-4; 7 bases are a match to TRBD1. The CDR3 totals 16 residues. Trimming at V came to 1 base and at J to 0 bases, leaving 4 bases not matched to a gene. Germline loops: CDR1 SGHRS, CDR2 YFSETQ. The CDR3 nucleotides are TGCGCCAGCAGCTTGACAGGGGCCCTAGCCAAAAACATTCAGTACTTC. It yields the protein CASSLTGALAKNIQYF.

V usage is TRBV9 and J usage is TRBJ2-1, with 7 nucleotides matching TRBD2. CDR3 size: 16 residues. V lost 4 bases and J lost 3; bases outside the gene matches: 10. Germline V gives CDR1 SGDLS, CDR2 YYNGEE. The CDR3 DNA follows: TGTGCCAGCAGCAAAAATGGCGGGAGAGGCTACAATGAGCAGTTCTTC. Amino acids: CASSKNGGRGYNEQFF.

V usage is TRBV9 and J usage is TRBJ2-3; 8 nucleotides align to TRBD1. The V and J ends lost 5 bases and 4 bases, in that order; junction bases with no gene match: 6. CDR3 length equals 14 residues. Germline-derived CDR1 and CDR2 are SGDLS and YYNGEE. The CDR3 sequence: CASSSGQGPDTQYF. CDR3 DNA: TGTGCCAGCAGTTCCGGACAGGGCCCAGATACGCAGTATTTT. Full variable domain (missing parts from reference TRBV9 and TRBJ2-3): DSGVTQTPKHLITATGQRVTLRCSPRSGDLSVYWYQQSLDQGLQFLIQYYNGEERAKGNILERFSAQQFPDLHSELNLSSLELGDSALYFCASSSGQGPDTQYFGPGTRLTVL.

This chain links TRBV7-2 with TRBJ2-2; 8 nucleotides match TRBD1. This CDR3 is 15 amino acids long. CDR1 and CDR2 (germline): SGHTA, FQGNSA. The J segment lost 7 bases and the V segment lost 6 bases, leaving 10 bases of the junction unmatched. CDR3 region: CASRKDRGQFGELFF. CDR3 nucleotides: TGTGCCAGCAGAAAAGACAGGGGTCAGTTCGGGGAGCTGTTTTTT.

The rearrangement joins TRBV27 to TRBJ2-7, with TRBD1 as a possible D gene (6 bases). Looked up from germline, CDR1 is MNHEY and CDR2 is SMNVEV (reference sequence). CDR3 length equals 15 residues. V shed 0 bases and J shed 2 bases, with 11 bases lying between them. The CDR3 DNA sequence: TGTGCCAGCAGTTTATCCTGGGACAAGACCTACGAGCAGTACTTC. Translating it yields CASSLSWDKTYEQYF.

The V gene is TRBV7-9, the J gene TRBJ2-2, with 7 bases matching TRBD1. Germline CDR1 is SEHNR and CDR2 is FQNEAQ (reference sequence). CDR3 length equals 15 residues. V lost 1 base, J lost 5 bases, and 4 bases stayed unmatched. CDR3 amino acids: CASSLETGRTGELFF. The CDR3, as DNA: TGTGCCAGCAGCTTAGAGACAGGGCGAACCGGGGAGCTGTTTTTT.

This clone was counted a single time. This chain links TRBV27 with TRBJ2-2; D not resolved. Germline V gives CDR1 MNHEY, CDR2 SMNVEV (reference sequence). The CDR3 runs 17 residues. V dropped 5 bases and J dropped 5 bases, with 21 bases sitting between them. The CDR3 region has the DNA TGTGCCAGCAGTCAATTAGCTATGGATCCTGCGACCGGGGAGCTGTTTTTT. This gives the protein CASSQLAMDPATGELFF.

The count of this clone is one. The J gene is TRBJ1-5, the V gene TRBV2, with 8 nucleotides matching TRBD1. Germline CDR1 and CDR2: SNHLY and FYNNEI. The CDR3 is made up of 14 amino acids. Germline trimming cut 4 bases from V and 7 bases from J; bases unmatched to any gene: 6. CDR3 sequence (DNA): TGTGCCAGCAGTGCATCGGACAGGGAGCAGCCCCAGCATTTT. Translated, it gives CASSASDREQPQHF.

The V and J genes are TRBV4-1 and TRBJ1-1; 8 bases map to TRBD1. The CDR3 spans 16 residues. CDR1 is MGHRA and CDR2 is YSYEKL in the germline V gene. V lost 0 bases, J lost 4 bases, and 7 bases stayed unmatched. CDR3 amino acids: CASSQDQGARSTEAFF. In DNA, the CDR3 is TGCGCCAGCAGCCAAGACCAGGGGGCGAGGTCCACTGAAGCTTTCTTT.

V and J are TRBV5-4 and TRBJ2-7; D remains unclear. The germline V and J ends were trimmed by 0 bases and 0 bases, with 10 bases remaining between them. The length of the CDR3 is 15 residues. Germline values: CDR1 SGHNT, CDR2 YYREEE (reference sequence). CDR3 in amino acids: CASSLGLDHSYEQYF. The CDR3 DNA follows: TGTGCCAGCAGCTTGGGCCTAGACCACTCCTACGAGCAGTACTTC.

The chain links TRBV10-3 to TRBJ2-7, with 10 bases aligning to TRBD2. Germline V CDR1 and CDR2: ENHRY, SYGVKD. The CDR3 extends over 14 amino acids. Losses at the gene ends were 6 bases for V and 6 bases for J; bases not matched to a gene: 8. The CDR3 DNA is TGTGCCATCAGCCCCACTAGCGGGATGGCCGAGCAGTACTTC. This sequence encodes CAISPTSGMAEQYF.

The chain joins TRBV5-1 to TRBJ2-3; 8 positions match TRBD2. The CDR3 totals 16 residues. In germline, CDR1 is SGHRS, CDR2 YFSETQ. J gave up 4 bases and V 1 base, and 8 bases lay outside the gene matches. The DNA for the CDR3 is TGCGCCAGCAGCTTGATAGGCGGGAGGAGCGCAGATACGCAGTATTTT. It specifies CASSLIGGRSADTQYF.

Concerning this clone: At one of its ends the junction is not consistent with the germline gene, which may arise from a read error. This chain links TRBV19 with TRBJ2-2, with 10 positions matching TRBD2. The CDR3 consists of 15 residues. Looked up from germline, CDR1 is LNHDA and CDR2 is SQIVND (reference sequence). CDR3 loop: CASSADTSGTEELFF. CDR3 nucleotide sequence: TGTGCCAGTAGTGCAGATACTAGCGGGACCGAGGAGCTGTTTTTT. The full variable domain, rest sourced from reference TRBV19 and TRBJ2-2, is DGGITQSPKYLFRKEGQNVTLSCEQNLNHDAMYWYRQDPGQGLRLIYYSQIVNDFQKGDIAEGYSVSREKKESFPLTVTSAQKNPTAFYLCASSADTSGTEELFFGEGSRLTVL.

This clone was seen a few times. Written as DNA, the CDR3 is TGTGCCAGCAGCGTTATAAACACCGGGGAGCTGTTTTTT. Its translation: CASSVINTGELFF. The V and J genes are TRBV9 and TRBJ2-2, with no clear D. V dropped 2 bases and J dropped 2 bases, with 4 bases sitting between them. Germline V gene data show CDR1 as SGDLS and CDR2 as YYNGEE. The CDR3 has 13 residues.

The V and J genes are TRBV27 and TRBJ2-7, with D possibly being TRBD2 (6 bases). The CDR3 contains 14 residues. Germline CDR1 is MNHEY and CDR2 is SMNVEV (reference sequence). Trimming removed 4 bases from V and 12 bases from J, with 22 bases in between. The CDR3: CASSSSVGGRLRYF. CDR3 coding DNA: TGTGCCAGCAGTTCCTCGGTGGGGGGACGTCTTCGGTACTTC.

The chain uses TRBV2 and TRBJ2-2; 11 nucleotides agree with TRBD2. CDR3 length: 14 amino acids. J gave up 4 bases and V 10 bases, and 5 bases lay outside the gene matches. Germline loops: CDR1 SNHLY, CDR2 FYNNEI. In nucleotides, the CDR3 is TGTGCCACCCATAGCGGGAGGGGCACCGGGGAGCTGTTTTTT. As protein: CATHSGRGTGELFF.

The chain combines TRBV28 with TRBJ1-2; D might be TRBD1 (5 bases). The CDR3 consists of 15 residues. Deletions cut 1 base from V and 3 bases from J, with 12 bases between. Per the germline V gene, CDR1 is MDHEN and CDR2 is SYDVKM. The CDR3 DNA follows: TGTGCCAGCAGTTTATACTGGCAGGGCGACTATGGCTACACCTTC. This codes for CASSLYWQGDYGYTF.

The chain employs TRBV7-2 and TRBJ2-5; D might be TRBD2 (5 bases). The V and J ends lost 5 bases and 2 bases respectively, with 12 bases between them. This CDR3 is built from 14 residues. Per the germline V gene, CDR1 is SGHTA and CDR2 is FQGNSA. The CDR3 nucleotides are TGTGCCAGCAGCCCTGGACTGATACAAGAGACCCAGTACTTC. This translates into CASSPGLIQETQYF.

This clone appeared a single time. The rearrangement uses TRBV19 and TRBJ1-5; 9 nucleotides match TRBD1. Germline lookup yields CDR1 LNHDA and CDR2 SQIVND (reference sequence). The CDR3 spans 16 residues. The V segment lost 5 bases and the J segment 4 bases; nucleotides outside the gene matches: 9. The DNA for the CDR3 is TGTGCCAGTAGTTTTGCCTCCGGGACAGGGAATCAGCCCCAGCATTTT. Translating it yields CASSFASGTGNQPQHF.